This T cell receptor (beta chain) was sequenced for a study of blood T cell repertoires in COVID-19. As for the study in general: Nucleic acid was either cDNA or gDNA, and it came from T cells, B-cell-depleted T cells, or PBMCs.

The CDR3 runs to 14 residues. Germline CDR1 is SGHRS and CDR2 is YFSETQ. V lost 6 bases and J lost 3, with 12 bases in between. TCRdb keeps only in-frame clones here, not all; method: immunoSEQ multiplex PCR. This table has about 200,000 clones, about 93% appearing once. This clone was seen repeatedly, ten times or more. This clonotype was sampled from a man aged 50 to 59 with acute or convalescent COVID-19. The chain employs TRBV5-1 and TRBJ2-2; the D gene is possibly TRBD1 (6 bases). Sample: peripheral blood. CDR3 loop: CASNRVGYTGELFF. The CDR3 DNA follows: TGCGCCAGCAACAGGGTCGGTTACACCGGGGAGCTGTTTTTT.